The present TCR beta chain was sequenced within a study of cytomegalovirus exposure and HLA in healthy donors. The study, taken as a whole, reports: Presence/absence analyses rested on an assumption that sequencing depth was roughly uniform across donors. The study labeled 150 or so TCR beta chains cytomegalovirus-associated. Exclusion applied to some V segments, including TRBV6-2 and TRBV6-3, as they were indistinguishable.

Details on this clone: Its antigen is undetermined.

13 Jbeta primers and 60 Vbeta primers were used for the PCR. TCRdb keeps only in-frame clones here, not all; method: immunoSEQ multiplex PCR. This table has about 140,000 clones, around four fifths appearing once. Germline V CDR1 and CDR2: ENHRY, SYGVKD. Trimming took off 2 bases at V and 0 bases at J, with 4 bases between the two ends. The CDR3 spans 13 residues. This sequence joins TRBV10-3 and TRBJ1-1; D is uncertain. The material sequenced was PBMCs. This sequence was found in a female donor in good health and CMV-seronegative. The CDR3 DNA reads as TGTGCCATCAGTGAGGCGCTGAACACTGAAGCTTTCTTT. Residues: CAISEALNTEAFF.